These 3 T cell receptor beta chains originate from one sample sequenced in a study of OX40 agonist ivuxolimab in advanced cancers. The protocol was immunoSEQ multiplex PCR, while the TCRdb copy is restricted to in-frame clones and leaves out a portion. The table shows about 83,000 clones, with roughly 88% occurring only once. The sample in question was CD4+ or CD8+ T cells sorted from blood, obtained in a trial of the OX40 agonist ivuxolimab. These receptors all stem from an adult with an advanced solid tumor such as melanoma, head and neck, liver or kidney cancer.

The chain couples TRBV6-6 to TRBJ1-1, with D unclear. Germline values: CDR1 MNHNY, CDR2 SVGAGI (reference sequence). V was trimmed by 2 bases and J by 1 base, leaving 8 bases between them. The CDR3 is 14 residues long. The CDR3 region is CASSYEGANTEAFF. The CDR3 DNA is TGTGCCAGCAGTTACGAGGGCGCGAACACTGAAGCTTTCTTT.

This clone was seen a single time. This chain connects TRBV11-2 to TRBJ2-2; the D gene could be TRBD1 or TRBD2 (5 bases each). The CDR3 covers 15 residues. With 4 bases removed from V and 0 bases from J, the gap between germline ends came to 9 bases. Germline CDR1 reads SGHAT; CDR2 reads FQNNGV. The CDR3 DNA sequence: TGTGCCAGCAGCTCGGGGCCTGCGAACACCGGGGAGCTGTTTTTT. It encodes CASSSGPANTGELFF. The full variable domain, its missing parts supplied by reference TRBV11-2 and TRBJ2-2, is EAGVAQSPRYKIIEKRQSVAFWCNPISGHATLYWYQQILGQGPKLLIQFQNNGVVDDSQLPKDRFSAERLKGVDSTLKIQPAKLEDSAVYLCASSSGPANTGELFFGEGSRLTVL.

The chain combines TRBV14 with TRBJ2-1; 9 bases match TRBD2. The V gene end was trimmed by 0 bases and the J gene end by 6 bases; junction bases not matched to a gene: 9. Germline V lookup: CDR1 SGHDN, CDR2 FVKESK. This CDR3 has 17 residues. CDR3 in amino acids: CASSQDGGRAKTNEQFF. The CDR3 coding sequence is TGTGCCAGCAGCCAAGATGGCGGGAGGGCGAAGACCAATGAGCAGTTCTTC.